This record covers a single T cell receptor beta chain. Germline CDR1 reads MDHEN; CDR2 reads SYDVKM. The CDR3 is 12 residues long. These data come from a study of shared clonotypes between healthy human individuals. Only in-frame clones appear in the TCRdb table, and some are missing; sequencing was by immunoSEQ multiplex PCR. Of fewer than 1.8 million clones in the sample, 98% were seen once. The sequence derives from a young man in good health. The sample was naive CD4+ T cells sorted from blood. Subset defined: CD45RA+ positively selected. The gene calls are TRBV28 and TRBJ1-2; D perhaps matches TRBD1 (5 bases). As DNA, the CDR3 is TGTGTCACCCGGGACGGCTTTGGAAGCTACACCTTC. This sequence encodes CVTRDGFGSYTF.